This TCR beta chain was found in a study of blood T cell repertoires in COVID-19. Study overall: T cells, B-cell-depleted T cells, or PBMCs provided the cDNA or gDNA that served as material.

Germline V gives CDR1 MGHRA, CDR2 YSYEKL. V was pared by 4 bases and J by 1 base, with 17 bases between. CDR3 size: 17 residues. The repertoire was sequenced with immunoSEQ multiplex PCR; TCRdb's copy has only in-frame clones and lacks some. This repertoire shows around 400,000 clones, about 90% found once; its top ten account for about 2.3%. Sequenced material: peripheral blood. V and J are TRBV4-1 and TRBJ1-5; TRBD1 might be the D (5 bases). This TCR was sampled from an older woman with COVID-19, enrolled during active disease. CDR3 sequence: CASSRGEGAESNQPQHF. The DNA for the CDR3 is TGCGCCAGCAGCCGCGGTGAAGGGGCCGAGAGCAATCAGCCCCAGCATTTT.